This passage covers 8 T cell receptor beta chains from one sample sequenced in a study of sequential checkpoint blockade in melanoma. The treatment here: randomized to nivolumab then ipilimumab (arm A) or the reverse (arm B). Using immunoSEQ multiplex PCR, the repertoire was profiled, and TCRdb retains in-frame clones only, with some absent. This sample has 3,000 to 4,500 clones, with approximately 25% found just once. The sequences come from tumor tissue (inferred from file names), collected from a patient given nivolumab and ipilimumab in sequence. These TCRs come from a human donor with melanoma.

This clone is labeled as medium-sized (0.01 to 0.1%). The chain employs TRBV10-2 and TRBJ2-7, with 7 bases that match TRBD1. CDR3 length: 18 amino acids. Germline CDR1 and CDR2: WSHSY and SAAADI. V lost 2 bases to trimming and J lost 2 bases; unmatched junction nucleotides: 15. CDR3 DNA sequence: TGCGCCAGCAGTGAGATGTTATTCATCGGGGACAGCACCTACGAGCAGTACTTC. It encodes CASSEMLFIGDSTYEQYF.

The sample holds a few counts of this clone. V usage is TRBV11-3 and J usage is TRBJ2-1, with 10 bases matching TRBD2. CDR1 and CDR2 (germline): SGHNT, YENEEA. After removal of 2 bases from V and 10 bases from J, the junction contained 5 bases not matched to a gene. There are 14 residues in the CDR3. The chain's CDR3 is CASSLSSGSIEQFF. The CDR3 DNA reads TGTGCCAGCAGCTTATCTAGCGGGAGTATCGAGCAGTTCTTC.

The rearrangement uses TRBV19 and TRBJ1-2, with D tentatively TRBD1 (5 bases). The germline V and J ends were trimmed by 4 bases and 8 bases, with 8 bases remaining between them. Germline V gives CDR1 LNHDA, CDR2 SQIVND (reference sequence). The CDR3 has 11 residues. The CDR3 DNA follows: TGTGCCAGTAGTAAGGGACTCGGCTACACCTTC. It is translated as CASSKGLGYTF.

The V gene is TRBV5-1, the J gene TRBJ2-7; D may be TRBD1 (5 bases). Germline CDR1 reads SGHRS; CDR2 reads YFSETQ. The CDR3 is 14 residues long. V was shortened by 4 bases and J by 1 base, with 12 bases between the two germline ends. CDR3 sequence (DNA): TGCGCCAGCAGCAGACTGACAGATTCCTACGAGCAGTACTTC. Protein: CASSRLTDSYEQYF.

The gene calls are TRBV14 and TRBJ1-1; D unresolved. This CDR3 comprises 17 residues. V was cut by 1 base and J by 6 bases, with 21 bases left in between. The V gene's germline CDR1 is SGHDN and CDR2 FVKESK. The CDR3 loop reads CASSQAGFLSPTPEAFF. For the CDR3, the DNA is TGTGCCAGCAGCCAAGCAGGCTTCCTATCCCCGACCCCTGAAGCTTTCTTT.

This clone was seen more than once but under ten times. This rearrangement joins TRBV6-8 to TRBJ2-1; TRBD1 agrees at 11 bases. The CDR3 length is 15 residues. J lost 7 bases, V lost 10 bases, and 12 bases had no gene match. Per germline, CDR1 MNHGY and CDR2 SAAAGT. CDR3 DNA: TGTGCCACCACCCCCCCCGGGACAGGGGGGAATGAGCAGTTCTTC. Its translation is CATTPPGTGGNEQFF.

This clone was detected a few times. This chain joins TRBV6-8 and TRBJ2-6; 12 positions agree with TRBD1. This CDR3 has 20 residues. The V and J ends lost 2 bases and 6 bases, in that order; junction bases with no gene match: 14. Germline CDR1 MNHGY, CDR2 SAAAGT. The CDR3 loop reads CASSYHPGQGAGGEANVLTF. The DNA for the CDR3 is TGTGCCAGCAGTTACCACCCGGGACAGGGGGCGGGTGGCGAGGCCAACGTCCTGACTTTC.

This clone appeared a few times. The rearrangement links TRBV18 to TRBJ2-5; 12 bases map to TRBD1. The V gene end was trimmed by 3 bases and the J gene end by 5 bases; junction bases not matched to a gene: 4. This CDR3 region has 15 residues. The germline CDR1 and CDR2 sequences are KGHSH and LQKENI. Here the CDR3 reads CASSPGQGARETQYF. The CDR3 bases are TGTGCCAGCTCACCGGGACAGGGGGCGCGTGAGACCCAGTACTTC.